These 24 T cell receptor beta chains originate from one sample sequenced in a study of shared clonotypes between healthy human individuals. Clones were sequenced by immunoSEQ multiplex PCR, and TCRdb holds only the in-frame ones, with some missing. Here the sample spans millions of clones, 95% being singletons. The sample taken for sequencing was naive CD4+ T cells sorted from blood. Subset noted: CD45RA+ positively selected. The receptors were sampled from a man aged 18-30 years in good health.

The chain uses TRBV29-1 and TRBJ2-3; 7 nucleotides align to TRBD2. Looked up from germline, CDR1 is SQVTM and CDR2 is ANQGSEA. The CDR3 has 13 amino acids. V lost 1 base to trimming and J lost 6 bases; unmatched junction nucleotides: 4. For the CDR3, the DNA is TGCAGCGTTGAAGGACTAGCCGGGGATACGCAGTATTTT. Its translation is CSVEGLAGDTQYF.

In its sample, this clone was seen a few times. The identical CDR3 is also encoded by other nucleotide sequences in the sample. The chain couples TRBV6-1 to TRBJ2-2; 8 nucleotides agree with TRBD1. The CDR3 is made up of 13 amino acids. V lost 6 bases and J lost 4; bases outside the gene matches: 1. Germline V gene lookup returns CDR1 MNHNS and CDR2 SASEGT. The CDR3 DNA is TGTGCCAGCAGCGACAGGGGCACCGGGGAGCTGTTTTTT. It codes for CASSDRGTGELFF.

The chain combines TRBV12-5 with TRBJ2-2; maybe TRBD2 (5 bases). Germline V gene data show CDR1 as LGHNT and CDR2 as FRNRAP. The CDR3 consists of 16 residues. Trimming shortened V by 0 bases and J by 3 bases, and 11 bases separated the two germline ends. The CDR3 DNA reads TGTGCTAGTGGTTTGGTCGCCGGGAAGCACACCGGGGAGCTGTTTTTT. This encodes CASGLVAGKHTGELFF.

The V gene is TRBV19, the J gene TRBJ1-2, with 7 bases lining up with TRBD1. The CDR3 extends over 15 amino acids. CDR1 is LNHDA, CDR2 SQIVND, per germline (reference sequence). Unmatched junction bases numbered 2, after V lost 1 base and J lost 0 bases. CDR3: CASSIVQGANYGYTF. The CDR3 region has the DNA TGTGCCAGTAGTATAGTCCAGGGGGCTAACTATGGCTACACCTTC. Full variable domain (outside the CDR3, taken from reference TRBV19 and TRBJ1-2): DGGITQSPKYLFRKEGQNVTLSCEQNLNHDAMYWYRQDPGQGLRLIYYSQIVNDFQKGDIAEGYSVSREKKESFPLTVTSAQKNPTAFYLCASSIVQGANYGYTFGSGTRLTVV.

CDR3 sequence: CASSLFGPGNTIYF. In DNA, the CDR3 is TGTGCCAGCAGCTTGTTCGGCCCTGGAAACACCATATATTTT. The gene calls are TRBV5-6 and TRBJ1-3; D is unresolved. The V gene lost 1 base and the J gene lost 2 bases, with 7 bases spanning the gap. The CDR3 loop spans 14 amino acids. Germline V gene data show CDR1 as SGHDT and CDR2 as YYEEEE.

Notes on this clone: Other DNA sequences within the sample encode an identical CDR3. The chain combines TRBV5-1 with TRBJ1-2; 8 nucleotides align to TRBD1. The CDR3 loop spans 13 amino acids. Germline V gene sequence: CDR1 SGHRS, CDR2 YFSETQ. V gave up 2 bases and J gave up 5 bases; unmatched junction bases: 2. CDR3 sequence (DNA): TGCGCCAGCAGCTTAAGACAGGGGTATGGCTACACCTTC. This sequence encodes CASSLRQGYGYTF.

The chain employs TRBV18 and TRBJ2-1; TRBD1 aligns across 9 bases. V lost 3 bases to trimming and J lost 8 bases; unmatched junction nucleotides: 11. The CDR3 loop spans 16 amino acids. Germline CDR1 and CDR2: KGHSH and LQKENI. As DNA, the CDR3 is TGTGCCAGCTCACCCCCAACAGGGGGCTTTGATTATGAGCAGTTCTTC. This sequence encodes CASSPPTGGFDYEQFF.

The V call is TRBV30, the J call TRBJ1-4; D gene ambiguous. CDR3 length equals 15 residues. The V gene lost 3 bases and the J gene lost 5 bases, with 16 bases spanning the gap. Germline lookup yields CDR1 GTSNPN and CDR2 SVGIG (reference sequence). The DNA of the CDR3 is TGTGCCTGGAGCCCCGGCAGGCAAACCAATGAAAAACTGTTTTTT. Translation: CAWSPGRQTNEKLFF.

Only a few counts were recorded for this clone. The chain combines TRBV7-9 with TRBJ2-3; D is ambiguous. The CDR3 contains 13 residues. The germline V gene has CDR1 SEHNR and CDR2 FQNEAQ (reference sequence). Trimming stripped 0 bases from V and 4 bases from J, with 5 bases between. The CDR3 coding sequence is TGTGCCAGCAGCTTAGCAAGCGCAGATACGCAGTATTTT. It specifies CASSLASADTQYF.

The J gene is TRBJ1-5, the V gene TRBV5-1; unclear D gene. Trimming took 0 bases from V and 7 from J, leaving 8 bases between them. The CDR3 runs to 13 residues. Germline CDR1 SGHRS, CDR2 YFSETQ. The CDR3 spells CASSLDAEQPQHF. As DNA, the CDR3 is TGCGCCAGCAGCTTGGATGCAGAACAGCCCCAGCATTTT.

The chain links TRBV11-3 to TRBJ2-2; 8 bases are shared with TRBD2. CDR3 length: 15 amino acids. Germline trimming cut 5 bases from V and 0 bases from J; bases unmatched to any gene: 2. CDR1 is SGHNT, CDR2 YENEEA, per germline. The CDR3 reads CASSPGRANTGELFF. CDR3 coding DNA: TGTGCCAGCAGCCCCGGGAGGGCGAACACCGGGGAGCTGTTTTTT. Together with reference TRBV11-3 and TRBJ2-2, the CDR3 gives the full variable domain: EAGVVQSPRYKIIEKKQPVAFWCNPISGHNTLYWYLQNLGQGPELLIRYENEEAVDDSQLPKDRFSAERLKGVDSTLKIQPAELGDSAVYLCASSPGRANTGELFFGEGSRLTVL.

This chain joins TRBV7-9 and TRBJ2-5, with D possibly matching TRBD2 (5 bases). Germline lookup yields CDR1 SEHNR and CDR2 FQNEAQ (reference sequence). Trimming took 2 bases from V and 5 from J, leaving 9 bases between them. The CDR3 extends over 13 amino acids. This chain's CDR3 is CASSLMTGETQYF. CDR3 sequence (DNA): TGTGCCAGCAGCTTAATGACGGGGGAGACCCAGTACTTC.

The chain employs TRBV5-6 and TRBJ1-6, with D maybe TRBD1 (6 bases). The CDR3 spans 16 residues. Per germline, CDR1 SGHDT and CDR2 YYEEEE. Trimming took off 0 bases at V and 6 bases at J, with 13 bases between the two ends. The CDR3 region is CASSLGGGTLNSPLHF. CDR3 DNA: TGTGCCAGCAGCTTGGGAGGGGGTACGCTTAATTCACCCCTCCACTTT.

This rearrangement joins TRBV5-1 to TRBJ2-7; no reliable D call. CDR1 SGHRS and CDR2 YFSETQ come from the germline V gene. This CDR3 contains 15 residues. Deletions cut 0 bases from V and 2 bases from J, with 12 bases between. CDR3 coding DNA: TGCGCCAGCAGCTTGGAAGGCGGTCTGACCTACGAGCAGTACTTC. This codes for CASSLEGGLTYEQYF.

The chain employs TRBV6-5 and TRBJ2-1; tentative D call: TRBD2 (6 bases). This CDR3 contains 12 residues. In germline, CDR1 is MNHEY, CDR2 SVGAGI. V lost 2 bases and J 10 bases, leaving 9 bases between the germline ends. In DNA, the CDR3 is TGTGCCAGCAGTTACATCGGGAGAGAGCAGTTCTTC. This gives the protein CASSYIGREQFF.

In its sample, this clone was seen once. V usage is TRBV5-1 and J usage is TRBJ2-1; 13 bases fit TRBD2. Germline CDR1 SGHRS, CDR2 YFSETQ. CDR3 length: 15 amino acids. Trimming took 4 bases from V and 6 from J; bases not matched to a gene: 4. The CDR3 sequence is CASSPGTSGTNEQFF. CDR3 bases: TGCGCCAGCAGCCCCGGGACTAGCGGGACCAATGAGCAGTTCTTC.

The V gene is TRBV18, the J gene TRBJ1-6; D possibly corresponds to TRBD1 (5 bases). Germline CDR1 reads KGHSH; CDR2 reads LQKENI. CDR3 size: 16 residues. V was trimmed by 4 bases and J by 3 bases, leaving 13 bases between them. CDR3 coding DNA: TGTGCCAGCTCACGGGAGGGGACCGACTATAATTCACCCCTCCACTTT. This encodes CASSREGTDYNSPLHF.

J is TRBJ2-2 and V is TRBV4-3; TRBD2 might be the D (6 bases). Germline V gene sequence: CDR1 LGHNA, CDR2 YSLEER. This CDR3 has 15 amino acids. V was shortened by 0 bases and J by 7 bases, with 12 bases between the two germline ends. The CDR3 protein is CASSQDRLGNGELFF. The CDR3 DNA is TGCGCCAGCAGCCAAGATAGACTAGGAAACGGGGAGCTGTTTTTT.

This clone appeared a single time. V and J are TRBV4-1 and TRBJ1-5; D may be TRBD1 (5 bases). Trimming left V 0 bases short and J 7 bases short, with 13 bases between. The CDR3 consists of 15 residues. In germline, CDR1 is MGHRA, CDR2 YSYEKL. CDR3 loop: CASSQDPSGRQPQHF. CDR3 coding DNA: TGCGCCAGCAGCCAAGATCCGTCAGGGAGGCAGCCCCAGCATTTT.

For this clone: The same CDR3 also results from other DNA sequences found in this sample. The chain couples TRBV7-2 to TRBJ2-1; 8 bases are a match to TRBD2. This CDR3 is built from 15 residues. Germline V gives CDR1 SGHTA, CDR2 FQGNSA. J lost 3 bases, V lost 1 base, and 2 bases had no gene match. CDR3 bases: TGTGCCAGCAGCTTAGGCGGGGGGATCTACAATGAGCAGTTCTTC. The encoded protein is CASSLGGGIYNEQFF.

In its sample, this clone was seen once. The rearrangement uses TRBV2 and TRBJ2-7, with 7 bases that match TRBD1. CDR1 and CDR2 (germline): SNHLY, FYNNEI. The CDR3 is made up of 15 amino acids. V dropped 3 bases and J dropped 0; count of bases not matched to a gene: 5. In nucleotides, the CDR3 is TGTGCCAGCAGTGAGGGATGGGACAGCTCCTACGAGCAGTACTTC. Encoded protein: CASSEGWDSSYEQYF.

The V and J genes are TRBV19 and TRBJ1-2; D gene unclear. The V end lost 3 bases, the J end lost 4 bases, and 9 bases lay between the germline ends. The CDR3 has 13 residues. The germline gives CDR1 LNHDA, CDR2 SQIVND (reference sequence). The CDR3 loop reads CASSMEGRYGYTF. The CDR3 DNA sequence: TGTGCCAGTAGTATGGAGGGTCGCTATGGCTACACCTTC.

The chain employs TRBV19 and TRBJ2-6, with TRBD1 matching 9 bases. The length of the CDR3 is 17 residues. Germline assignment: CDR1 LNHDA and CDR2 SQIVND (reference sequence). The ends lost 4 bases at V and 2 bases at J; junction bases unmatched: 6. The CDR3 loop is CASSTGQGTAGANVLTF. The CDR3 region has the DNA TGTGCCAGTAGTACCGGACAGGGGACAGCTGGGGCCAACGTCCTGACTTTC.

The chain joins TRBV30 to TRBJ2-1; D not resolved. V shed 5 bases and J shed 0 bases, with 8 bases lying between them. In germline, CDR1 is GTSNPN, CDR2 SVGIG (reference sequence). CDR3 length equals 13 residues. The CDR3 protein is CAWAGSSYNEQFF. The CDR3 DNA reads TGTGCCTGGGCAGGCAGCTCCTACAATGAGCAGTTCTTC.